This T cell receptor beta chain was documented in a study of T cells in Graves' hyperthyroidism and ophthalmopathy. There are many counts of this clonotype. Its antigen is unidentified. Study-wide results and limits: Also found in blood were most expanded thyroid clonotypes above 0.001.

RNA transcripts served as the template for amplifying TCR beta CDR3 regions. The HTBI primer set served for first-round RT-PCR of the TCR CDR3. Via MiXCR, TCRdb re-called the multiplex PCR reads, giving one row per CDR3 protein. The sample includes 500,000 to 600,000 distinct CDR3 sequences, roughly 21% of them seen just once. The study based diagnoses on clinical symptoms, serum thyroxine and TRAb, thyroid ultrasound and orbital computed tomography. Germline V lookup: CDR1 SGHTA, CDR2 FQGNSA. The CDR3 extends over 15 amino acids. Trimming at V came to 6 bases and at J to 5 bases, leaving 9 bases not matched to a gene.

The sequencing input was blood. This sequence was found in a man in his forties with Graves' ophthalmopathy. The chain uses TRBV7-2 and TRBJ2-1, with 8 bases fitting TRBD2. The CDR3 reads CASRPTGGGNNEQFF. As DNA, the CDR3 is TGTGCCAGCAGACCCACGGGGGGGGGGAACAATGAGCAGTTCTTC.